The rows below give T cell receptor beta chains drawn from one sample of a study of a mutant IDH1 vaccine in newly diagnosed glioma. Produced via immunoSEQ multiplex PCR; TCRdb's table is partial and in-frame only. This sample has approximately 37,000 clones, with approximately 80% found just once. Antigen specificity for these receptors is unknown. The material was PBMCs, obtained from a glioma patient whose treatment included an IDH1 peptide vaccine. The source of these receptors is a man younger than 35 with glioma. Some clones in this sample may be carry-over from other donors' samples. The CDR3 runs from the conserved cysteine through the conserved F or W. The D gene is left open where the match is weak. Only some rows state a clone size, as once, few, many or a class for expanded clones.

V gene	clone size	J gene	D gene	CDR3 DNA	CDR3 protein
TRBV27	.	TRBJ1-5	.	TGTGCCAGCAGTTTAGCGGGCGACAGGTTTCAGCCCCAGCATTTT	CASSLAGDRFQPQHF
TRBV4-3	.	TRBJ2-7	.	TGCGCCAGCAGCCCCTCCAGGGTTATGATCAACGAGCAGTACTTC	CASSPSRVMINEQYF
TRBV13	.	TRBJ2-5	.	TGTGCCAGCAGCTTAATATCCAGCGAAGAGACCCAGTACTTC	CASSLISSEETQYF
TRBV6-6	.	TRBJ1-3	.	TGTGCCAGCAGTACCCGGGATCCCACATCTGGAAACACCATATATTTT	CASSTRDPTSGNTIYF
TRBV2	.	TRBJ1-2	.	TGTGCCAGCAGTGGACGGTATGGCTACACCTTC	CASSGRYGYTF
TRBV9	.	TRBJ1-1	.	TGTGCCAGCAGCGTAAGGGGGGCTGGGGACACTGAAGCTTTCTTT	CASSVRGAGDTEAFF
TRBV2	.	TRBJ2-1	.	TGTGCCACCAAGCTACAGGCTGAGCAGTTCTTC	CATKLQAEQFF
TRBV5-1	.	TRBJ2-5	TRBD1	TGCGCCAGCAGCTTGATTGGGACAGGGGGTCTCGAAGAGACCCAGTACTTC	CASSLIGTGGLEETQYF
TRBV4-2	once	TRBJ2-6	.	TGTGCCAGCAGCCAAGATGGCAGCTCTGGGGCCAACGTCCTGACTTTC	CASSQDGSSGANVLTF
TRBV6-1	.	TRBJ2-7	.	TGTGCCACCTTCGGCAGGCCCCGGAGCTCCTACGAGCAGTACTTC	CATFGRPRSSYEQYF
TRBV30	.	TRBJ1-6	.	TGTGCCTGGAGTGAGGATTCACCCCTCCACTTT	CAWSEDSPLHF
TRBV2	.	TRBJ1-4	TRBD1	TGTGCGAAGCAGGGGCAGGGGGCCTTACGTAATGAAAAACTGTTTTTT	CAKQGQGALRNEKLFF
TRBV7-2	.	TRBJ1-2	.	TGTGCCAGCAGCAAGACGGCGGGTGTCGTCTATGGCTACACCTTC	CASSKTAGVVYGYTF
TRBV4-3	.	TRBJ1-2	.	TGCGCCAGCAGCCACGACGGGACAACCGGGGGCTACACCTTC	CASSHDGTTGGYTF
TRBV19	.	TRBJ1-2	TRBD1	TGTGCCAGTTTTTTCGACAGGGGAGGAGGCTACACCTTC	CASFFDRGGGYTF
TRBV27	.	TRBJ2-7	TRBD1	TGTGCCAGCAGTCCGGGACAGCTAATCTACGAGCAGTACTTC	CASSPGQLIYEQYF
TRBV6-5	.	TRBJ1-1	.	TGTGCCAGCAGTTCCCCTCGGGAGGCCACTGAAGCTTTCTTT	CASSSPREATEAFF
TRBV7-2	.	TRBJ2-7	.	TGTGCCAGCAGCTTCGGGGACCGCAACTACGAGCAGTACTTC	CASSFGDRNYEQYF
TRBV5-1	.	TRBJ1-1	.	TGCGCCAGCAGCTCCTTAGGACCGAGAATTGAAGCTTTCTTT	CASSSLGPRIEAFF
TRBV14	.	TRBJ1-1	TRBD1	TGTGCCAGCAGCCAAGGGGCGGGACAGGGGCATGAAGCTTTCTTT	CASSQGAGQGHEAFF
TRBV5-4	once	TRBJ1-2	TRBD1	TGTGCCAGCAGCTCGCCGGGACAGGGAACCTATGGCTACACCTTC	CASSSPGQGTYGYTF
TRBV6-5	.	TRBJ2-5	.	TGTGCCAGCAGTCAGCTGGGGCGAGGGACCCAGTACTTC	CASSQLGRGTQYF
TRBV30	.	TRBJ1-1	.	TGTGCCTGGAGTCGGGACACGAGAACTGAAGCTTTCTTT	CAWSRDTRTEAFF
TRBV5-1	.	TRBJ1-1	.	TGCGCCAGCAGCTTGGAGATTGGGACTGAAGCTTTCTTT	CASSLEIGTEAFF
TRBV4-3	few	TRBJ1-1	.	TGCGCCAGCAGCCCTGAGGCGGAGAGGGAAGCTTTCTTT	CASSPEAEREAFF
TRBV9	.	TRBJ1-1	.	TGTGCCAGCAGCGTACGCCCACTGGGTGAAGCTTTCTTT	CASSVRPLGEAFF
TRBV15	.	TRBJ2-2	.	TGTGCCACCAGCAGAGATCGCGGTACCGGGGAGCTGTTTTTT	CATSRDRGTGELFF
TRBV5-4	.	TRBJ2-5	TRBD2	TGTGCCAGCAGCCCCCGGACTAGCGGGCTGGAGACCCAGTACTTC	CASSPRTSGLETQYF
TRBV25-1	.	TRBJ2-2	.	TGTGCCAGCAGTGAAAATCGAGGGGGCACCGGGGAGCTGTTTTTT	CASSENRGGTGELFF
TRBV5-1	.	TRBJ1-6	.	TGCGCCAGCAGCTTGGCTCAACAGGGAGCTGGTTCACCCCTCCACTTT	CASSLAQQGAGSPLHF
TRBV4-3	.	TRBJ2-7	TRBD2	TGCGCCAGCAGCCAAGACTCTAGCGGGAACTACGAGCAGTACTTC	CASSQDSSGNYEQYF
TRBV10-3	.	TRBJ2-7	.	TGTGCCATCAGTCGACAAGAGGCCGCTTACGAGCAGTACTTC	CAISRQEAAYEQYF
TRBV5-4	.	TRBJ2-5	.	TGTGCCAGCAGCCGCCCTGGGTCCCCTCCAGAGACCCAGTACTTC	CASSRPGSPPETQYF
TRBV30	few	TRBJ1-2	.	TGTGCCTGGAGTGTCACAGCCTATGGCTACACCTTC	CAWSVTAYGYTF
TRBV18	.	TRBJ2-7	.	TGTGCCAGCTTCCCGTCCAGTCTCGGGACGGACCGTCACCGAACCTACGAGCAGTACTTC	CASFPSSLGTDRHRTYEQYF
TRBV7-2	once	TRBJ2-7	TRBD2	TGTGCCAGCAGCCCCTCGACTAGCCGCCACGAGCAGTACTTC	CASSPSTSRHEQYF
TRBV5-6	.	TRBJ2-4	.	TGTGCCAGCAGCTTGGATATCGACCGGAACATTCAGTACTTC	CASSLDIDRNIQYF
TRBV4-3	few	TRBJ2-2	.	TGCGCCAGCGGTAACAGTTACACCGGGGAGCTGTTTTTT	CASGNSYTGELFF
TRBV11-1	.	TRBJ2-7	.	TGTGCCAGCAGCACCCAACGGGCCTACGAGCAGTACTTC	CASSTQRAYEQYF
TRBV29-1	.	TRBJ1-1	.	TGCAGCGTTGTAGAGGCTCGGGGGAACACTGAAGCTTTCTTT	CSVVEARGNTEAFF
TRBV29-1	.	TRBJ2-7	TRBD2	TGCAGCGCCGGACTAGCAGCTTACGAGCAGTACTTC	CSAGLAAYEQYF
TRBV2	.	TRBJ2-3	.	TGTGCCAGCAGCGGAGACTTTACGACTAGCACAGATACGCAGTATTTT	CASSGDFTTSTDTQYF
TRBV7-7	.	TRBJ2-7	.	TGTGCTAGCTCCCGGGGCAGGGGCTCCTACGAGCAGTACTTC	CASSRGRGSYEQYF
TRBV10-3	.	TRBJ2-3	.	TGTGCCATCAGTGGGACATTCAGCACAGATACGCAGTATTTT	CAISGTFSTDTQYF
TRBV28	.	TRBJ1-5	.	TGTGCCAGCAGTCCGCCCGGGGGGCTGGGGCAGCCCCAGCATTTT	CASSPPGGLGQPQHF
TRBV10-1	.	TRBJ2-3	TRBD1	TGCGCCAGCAGTCGGACAGGATCGCCAGATACGCAGTATTTT	CASSRTGSPDTQYF
TRBV12-5	.	TRBJ2-1	.	TGTGCTAGTGGTTTGAACCCCTACAATGAGCAGTTCTTC	CASGLNPYNEQFF
TRBV29-1	.	TRBJ1-1	.	TGCAGCGTTGAAGAGGTCGGGCTTTGGGCTGAAGCTTTCTTT	CSVEEVGLWAEAFF
TRBV15	.	TRBJ1-2	.	TGTGCCACCAGCAGAGATCTCCCCCGAGGACGGAGGGACTATGGCTACACCTTC	CATSRDLPRGRRDYGYTF
TRBV5-1	.	TRBJ2-1	.	TGCGCCAGCAGGTCCGGGACCGACTACAATGAGCAGTTCTTC	CASRSGTDYNEQFF
TRBV29-1	.	TRBJ1-2	.	TGCAGCGTGGAAGACGCACGGGCGGACTATGGCTACACCTTC	CSVEDARADYGYTF
TRBV15	.	TRBJ2-5	TRBD2	TGTGCCACCAGCCGAGGGACTAGCGGGGGGCAAGAGACCCAGTACTTC	CATSRGTSGGQETQYF
TRBV19	.	TRBJ1-5	TRBD1	TGTGCCAGTGCCGGGACAGGGGGCTTTCAGCCCCAGCATTTT	CASAGTGGFQPQHF
TRBV2	.	TRBJ2-3	.	TGTGCCAGGGGGCGGAGTAGCGGCACAGATACGCAGTATTTT	CARGRSSGTDTQYF
TRBV25-1	.	TRBJ2-7	.	TGTGCCAAAACAAAGGACTGCATGCGGTACGAGCAGTACTTC	CAKTKDCMRYEQYF
TRBV27	.	TRBJ2-2	TRBD1	TGTGCCAGCATCGAAGGGGGCAGCTACACCGGGGAGCTGTTTTTT	CASIEGGSYTGELFF
TRBV6-5	.	TRBJ1-2	TRBD1	TGTGCCAGCAGTTACCAGGGACAGGGGGCAGGGTATGGCTACACCTTC	CASSYQGQGAGYGYTF